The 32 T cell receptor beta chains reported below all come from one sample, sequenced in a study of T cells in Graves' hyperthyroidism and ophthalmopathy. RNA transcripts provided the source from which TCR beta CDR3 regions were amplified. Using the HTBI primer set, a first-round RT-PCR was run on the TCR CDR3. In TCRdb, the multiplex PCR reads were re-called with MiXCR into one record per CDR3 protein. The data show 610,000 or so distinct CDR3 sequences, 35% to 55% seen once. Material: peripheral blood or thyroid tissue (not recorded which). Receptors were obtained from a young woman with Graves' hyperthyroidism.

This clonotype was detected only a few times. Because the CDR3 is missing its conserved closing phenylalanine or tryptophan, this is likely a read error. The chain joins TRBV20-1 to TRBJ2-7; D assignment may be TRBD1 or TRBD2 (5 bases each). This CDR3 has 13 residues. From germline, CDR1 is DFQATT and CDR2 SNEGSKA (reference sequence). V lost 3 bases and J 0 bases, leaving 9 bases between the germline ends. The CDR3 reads CSASGASSYEQYL. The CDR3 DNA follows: TGCAGTGCTAGCGGGGCGAGCTCCTACGAGCAGTACCTC.

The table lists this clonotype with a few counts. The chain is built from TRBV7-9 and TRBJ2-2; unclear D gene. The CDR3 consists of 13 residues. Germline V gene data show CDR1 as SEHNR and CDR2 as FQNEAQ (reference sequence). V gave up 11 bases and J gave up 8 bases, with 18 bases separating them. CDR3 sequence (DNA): TGTGCCTGGAGTAGCTATTCGGAAGGGGAGCTGTTTTTT. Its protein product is CAWSSYSEGELFF.

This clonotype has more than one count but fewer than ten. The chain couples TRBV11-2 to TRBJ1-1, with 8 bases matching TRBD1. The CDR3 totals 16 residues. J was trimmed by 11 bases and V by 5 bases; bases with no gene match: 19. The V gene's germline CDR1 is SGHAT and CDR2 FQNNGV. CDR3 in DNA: TGTGCCAGCAGCCCACTGACAGGGGATTCATTCCCGATTGCTTTCTTT. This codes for CASSPLTGDSFPIAFF.

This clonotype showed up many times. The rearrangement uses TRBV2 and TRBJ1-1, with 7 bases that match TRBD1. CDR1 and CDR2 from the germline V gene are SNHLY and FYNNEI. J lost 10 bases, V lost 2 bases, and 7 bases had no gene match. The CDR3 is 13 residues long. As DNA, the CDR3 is TGTGCCAGCAGTGAACAGTGGAGGGACAGAGCTTTCTTT. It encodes CASSEQWRDRAFF.

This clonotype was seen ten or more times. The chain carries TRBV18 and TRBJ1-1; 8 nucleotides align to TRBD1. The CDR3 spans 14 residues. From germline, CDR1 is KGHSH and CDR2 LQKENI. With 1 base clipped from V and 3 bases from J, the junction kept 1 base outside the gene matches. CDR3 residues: CASSPQQGDTEAFF. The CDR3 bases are TGTGCCAGCTCACCACAACAGGGGGACACTGAAGCTTTCTTT. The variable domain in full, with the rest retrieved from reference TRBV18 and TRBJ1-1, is NAGVMQNPRHLVRRRGQEARLRCSPMKGHSHVYWYRQLPEEGLKFMVYLQKENIIDESGMPKERFSAEFPKEGPSILRIQQVVRGDSAAYFCASSPQQGDTEAFFGQGTRLTVV.

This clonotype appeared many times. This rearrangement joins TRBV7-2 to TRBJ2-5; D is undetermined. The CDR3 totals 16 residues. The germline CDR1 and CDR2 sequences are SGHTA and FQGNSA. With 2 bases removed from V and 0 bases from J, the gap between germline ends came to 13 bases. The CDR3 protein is CASSLRQDLNQETQYF. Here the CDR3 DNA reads TGTGCCAGCAGCTTAAGGCAGGACCTCAACCAAGAGACCCAGTACTTC.

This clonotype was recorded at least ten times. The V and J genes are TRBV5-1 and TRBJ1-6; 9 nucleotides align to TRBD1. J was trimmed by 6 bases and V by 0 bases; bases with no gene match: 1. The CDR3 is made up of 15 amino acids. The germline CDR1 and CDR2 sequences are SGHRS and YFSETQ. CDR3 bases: TGCGCCAGCAGCTTGGGGACAGGGGCTAATTCACCCCTCCACTTT. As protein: CASSLGTGANSPLHF.

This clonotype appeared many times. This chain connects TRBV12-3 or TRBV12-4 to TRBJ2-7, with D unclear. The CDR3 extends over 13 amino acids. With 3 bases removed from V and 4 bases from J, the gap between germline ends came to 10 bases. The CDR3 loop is CASSLARGYEQYF. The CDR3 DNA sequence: TGTGCCAGCAGTTTGGCCCGAGGTTACGAGCAGTACTTC.

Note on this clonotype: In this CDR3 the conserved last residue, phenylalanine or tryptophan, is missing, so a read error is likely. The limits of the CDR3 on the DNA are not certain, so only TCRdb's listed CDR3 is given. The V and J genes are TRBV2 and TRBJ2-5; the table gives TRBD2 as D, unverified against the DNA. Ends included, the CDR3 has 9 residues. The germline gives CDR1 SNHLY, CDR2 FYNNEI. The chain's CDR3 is CASQVSGTS.

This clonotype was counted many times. CDR3 nucleotides: TGTGCCAGCAGCCAAGGGCCGGGTCAGCCCCAGCATTTT. It encodes CASSQGPGQPQHF. The chain has TRBV3-1 and TRBJ1-5; D unresolved. Germline values: CDR1 LGHDT, CDR2 YNNKEL (reference sequence). V gave up 1 base and J gave up 6 bases, with 7 bases separating them. The CDR3 loop spans 13 amino acids.

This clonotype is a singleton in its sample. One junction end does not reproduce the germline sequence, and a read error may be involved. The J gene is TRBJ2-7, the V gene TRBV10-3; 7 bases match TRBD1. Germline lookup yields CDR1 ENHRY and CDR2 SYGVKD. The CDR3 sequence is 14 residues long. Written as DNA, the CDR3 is TGTGCCACCAGTGAGGGGCAGGGGGCCTACGAGCAGTACTTC. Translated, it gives CATSEGQGAYEQYF.

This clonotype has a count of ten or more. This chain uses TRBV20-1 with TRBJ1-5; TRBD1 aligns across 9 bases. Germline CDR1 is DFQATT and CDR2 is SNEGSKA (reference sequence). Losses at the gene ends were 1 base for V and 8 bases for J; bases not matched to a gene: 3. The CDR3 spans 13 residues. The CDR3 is CSARGQGGEPQHF. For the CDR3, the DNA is TGCAGTGCTAGAGGACAGGGGGGAGAGCCCCAGCATTTT.

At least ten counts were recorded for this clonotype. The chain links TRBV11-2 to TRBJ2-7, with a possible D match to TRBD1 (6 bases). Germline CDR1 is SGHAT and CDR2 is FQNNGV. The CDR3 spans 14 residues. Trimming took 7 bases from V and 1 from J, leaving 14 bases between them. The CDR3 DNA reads TGTGCCAGCACCATACAGGGTAGATCCTACGAGCAGTACTTC. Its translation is CASTIQGRSYEQYF.

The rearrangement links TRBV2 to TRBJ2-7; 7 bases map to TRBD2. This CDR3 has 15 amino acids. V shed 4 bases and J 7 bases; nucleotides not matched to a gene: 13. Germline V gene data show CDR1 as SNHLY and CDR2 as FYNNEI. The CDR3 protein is CASSVREAEVGEQYF. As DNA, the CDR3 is TGTGCCAGCAGTGTACGGGAGGCTGAGGTCGGGGAGCAGTACTTC.

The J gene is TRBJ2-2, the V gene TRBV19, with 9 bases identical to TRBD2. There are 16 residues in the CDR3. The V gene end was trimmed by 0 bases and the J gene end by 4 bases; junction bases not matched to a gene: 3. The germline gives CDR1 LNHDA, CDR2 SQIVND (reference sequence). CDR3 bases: TGTGCCAGTAGTATAGATGCGGGAGGGATCACCGGGGAGCTGTTTTTT. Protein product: CASSIDAGGITGELFF.

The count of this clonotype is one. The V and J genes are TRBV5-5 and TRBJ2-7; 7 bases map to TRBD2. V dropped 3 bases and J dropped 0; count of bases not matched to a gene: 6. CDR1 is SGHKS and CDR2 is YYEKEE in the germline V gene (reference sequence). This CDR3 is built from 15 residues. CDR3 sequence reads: CASSSRGRGSYEQYF. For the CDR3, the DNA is TGTGCCAGCAGCTCCCGGGGGAGGGGCTCCTACGAGCAGTACTTC.

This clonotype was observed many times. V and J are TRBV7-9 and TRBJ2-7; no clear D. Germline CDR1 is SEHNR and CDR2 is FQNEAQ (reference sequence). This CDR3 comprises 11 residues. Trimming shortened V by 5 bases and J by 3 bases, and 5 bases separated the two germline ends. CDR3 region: CASSPDYEQYF. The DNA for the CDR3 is TGTGCCAGCAGCCCTGACTACGAGCAGTACTTC.

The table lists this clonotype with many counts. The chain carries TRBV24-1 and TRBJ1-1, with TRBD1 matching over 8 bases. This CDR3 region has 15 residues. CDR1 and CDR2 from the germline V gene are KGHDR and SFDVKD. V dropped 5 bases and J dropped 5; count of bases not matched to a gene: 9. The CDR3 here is CATSATDRGDTEAFF. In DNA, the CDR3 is TGTGCCACCAGTGCAACCGACAGGGGCGATACTGAAGCTTTCTTT.

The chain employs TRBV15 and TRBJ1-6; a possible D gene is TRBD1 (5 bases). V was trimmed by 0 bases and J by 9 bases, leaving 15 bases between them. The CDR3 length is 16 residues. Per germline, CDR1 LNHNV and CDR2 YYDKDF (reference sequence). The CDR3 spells CATSREPLAGRSPLHF. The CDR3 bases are TGTGCCACCAGCAGAGAACCGCTAGCAGGGCGTTCACCCCTCCACTTT.

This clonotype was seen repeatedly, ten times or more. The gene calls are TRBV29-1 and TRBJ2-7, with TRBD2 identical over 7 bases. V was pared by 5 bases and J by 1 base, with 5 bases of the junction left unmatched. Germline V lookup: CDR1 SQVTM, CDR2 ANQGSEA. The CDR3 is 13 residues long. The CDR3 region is CSVQAGLSYEQYF. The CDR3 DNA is TGCAGCGTTCAAGCGGGACTATCCTACGAGCAGTACTTC.

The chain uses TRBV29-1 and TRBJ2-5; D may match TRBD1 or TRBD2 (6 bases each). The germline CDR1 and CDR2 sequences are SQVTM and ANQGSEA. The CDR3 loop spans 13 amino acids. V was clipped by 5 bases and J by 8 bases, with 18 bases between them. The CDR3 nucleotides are TGCAGCGTTACGACTGAGGGGGGAGGAACCCAGTACTTC. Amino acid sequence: CSVTTEGGGTQYF. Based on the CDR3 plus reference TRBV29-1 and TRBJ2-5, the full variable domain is SAVISQKPSRDICQRGTSLTIQCQVDSQVTMMFWYRQQPGQSLTLIATANQGSEATYESGFVIDKFPISRPNLTFSTLTVSNMSPEDSSIYLCSVTTEGGGTQYFGPGTRLLVL.

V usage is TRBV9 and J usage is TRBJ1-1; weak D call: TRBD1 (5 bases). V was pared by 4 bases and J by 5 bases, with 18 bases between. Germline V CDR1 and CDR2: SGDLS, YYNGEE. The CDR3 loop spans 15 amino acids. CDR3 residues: CASSSRSGWGTEAFF. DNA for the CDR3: TGTGCCAGCAGCTCTAGGAGCGGTTGGGGGACTGAAGCTTTCTTT.

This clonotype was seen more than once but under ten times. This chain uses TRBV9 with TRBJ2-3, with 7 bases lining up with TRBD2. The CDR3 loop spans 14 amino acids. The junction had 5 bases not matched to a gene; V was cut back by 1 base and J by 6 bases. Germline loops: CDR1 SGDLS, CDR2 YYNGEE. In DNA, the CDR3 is TGTGCCAGCAGCGTAACGGGAGGCCGGGATACGCAGTATTTT. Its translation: CASSVTGGRDTQYF.

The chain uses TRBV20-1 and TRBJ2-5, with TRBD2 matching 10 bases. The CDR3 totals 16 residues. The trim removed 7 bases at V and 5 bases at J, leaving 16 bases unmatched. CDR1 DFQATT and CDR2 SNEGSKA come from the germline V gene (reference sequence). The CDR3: CSVPSGRAVPYETQYF. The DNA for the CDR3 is TGCAGTGTACCGAGCGGGAGGGCCGTCCCCTACGAGACCCAGTACTTC.

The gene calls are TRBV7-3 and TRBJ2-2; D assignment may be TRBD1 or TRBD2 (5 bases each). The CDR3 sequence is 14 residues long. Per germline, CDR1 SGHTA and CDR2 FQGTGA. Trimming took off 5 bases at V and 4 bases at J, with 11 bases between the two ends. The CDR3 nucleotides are TGTGCCAGCAGCCCCAGGGAGAGCACCGGGGAGCTGTTTTTT. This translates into CASSPRESTGELFF. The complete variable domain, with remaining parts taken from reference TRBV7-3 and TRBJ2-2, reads GAGVSQTPSNKVTEKGKYVELRCDPISGHTALYWYRQSLGQGPEFLIYFQGTGAADDSGLPNDRFFAVRPEGSVSTLKIQRTERGDSAVYLCASSPRESTGELFFGEGSRLTVL.

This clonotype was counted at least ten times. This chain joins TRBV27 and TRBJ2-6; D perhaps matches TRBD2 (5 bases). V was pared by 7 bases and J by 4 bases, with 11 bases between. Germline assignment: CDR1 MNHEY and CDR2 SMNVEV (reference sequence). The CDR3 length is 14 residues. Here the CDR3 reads CASKWTDGANVLTF. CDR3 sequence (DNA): TGTGCCAGCAAGTGGACTGACGGGGCCAACGTCCTGACTTTC.

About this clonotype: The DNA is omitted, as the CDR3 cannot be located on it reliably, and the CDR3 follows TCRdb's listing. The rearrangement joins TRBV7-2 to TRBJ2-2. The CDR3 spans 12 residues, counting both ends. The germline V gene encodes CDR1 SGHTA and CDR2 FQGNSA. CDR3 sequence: CASSVESGSCFF.

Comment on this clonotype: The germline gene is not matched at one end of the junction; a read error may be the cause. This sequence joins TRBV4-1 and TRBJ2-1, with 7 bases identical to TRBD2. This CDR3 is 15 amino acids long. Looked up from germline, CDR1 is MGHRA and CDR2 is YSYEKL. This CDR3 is CASSQGLVPHNEQFF. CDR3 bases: TGTGCCAGCAGCCAAGGACTAGTTCCCCACAATGAGCAGTTCTTC.

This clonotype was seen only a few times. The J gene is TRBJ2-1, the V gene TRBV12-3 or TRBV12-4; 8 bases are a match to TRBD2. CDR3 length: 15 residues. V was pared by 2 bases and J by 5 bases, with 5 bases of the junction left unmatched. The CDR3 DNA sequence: TGTGCCAGCAGTTTATTTCTAGCGGGCCACAATGAGCAGTTCTTC. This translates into CASSLFLAGHNEQFF.

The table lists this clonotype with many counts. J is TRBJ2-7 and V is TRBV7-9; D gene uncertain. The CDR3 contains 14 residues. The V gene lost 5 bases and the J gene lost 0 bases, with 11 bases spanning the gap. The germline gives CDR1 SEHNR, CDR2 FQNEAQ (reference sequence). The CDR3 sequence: CASSPEGISYEQYF. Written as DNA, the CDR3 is TGTGCCAGCAGCCCCGAAGGGATCTCCTACGAGCAGTACTTC.

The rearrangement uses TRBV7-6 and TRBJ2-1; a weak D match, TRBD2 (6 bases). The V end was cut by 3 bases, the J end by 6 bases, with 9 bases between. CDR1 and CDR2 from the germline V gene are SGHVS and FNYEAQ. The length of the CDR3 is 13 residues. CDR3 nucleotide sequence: TGTGCCAGCAGCTTGACTAGGGGCAATGAGCAGTTCTTC. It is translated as CASSLTRGNEQFF. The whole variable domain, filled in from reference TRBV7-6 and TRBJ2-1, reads GAGVSQSPRYKVTKRGQDVALRCDPISGHVSLYWYRQALGQGPEFLTYFNYEAQQDKSGLPNDRFSAERPEGSISTLTIQRTEQRDSAMYRCASSLTRGNEQFFGPGTRLTVL.

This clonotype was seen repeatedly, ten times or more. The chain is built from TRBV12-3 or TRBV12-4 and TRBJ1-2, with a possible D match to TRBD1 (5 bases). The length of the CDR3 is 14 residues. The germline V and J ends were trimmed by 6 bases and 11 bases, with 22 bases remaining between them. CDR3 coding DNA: TGTGCCAGCAGCCTCCGGACGGGGCCGGAGGGATACACCTTC. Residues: CASSLRTGPEGYTF.